These 14 T cell receptor beta chains originate from one sample sequenced in a study of blood T cell repertoires in COVID-19. The repertoire was sequenced with immunoSEQ multiplex PCR; TCRdb's copy has only in-frame clones and lacks some. The sample lists tens of thousands of clones, about 86% seen once, with 5% to 6.5% in the top ten. Material: peripheral blood. The origin of the receptors is a man aged 45-65 years with active COVID-19.

The CDR3 is CASSIAGVSTYF. Written as DNA, the CDR3 is TGTGCCAGTAGTATAGCAGGGGTTTCGACGTATTTT. J is TRBJ2-3 and V is TRBV19, with D possibly TRBD1 on 6 matching bases. Trimming stripped 1 base from V and 14 bases from J, with 13 bases between. This CDR3 is built from 12 residues. CDR1 is LNHDA, CDR2 SQIVND, per germline (reference sequence).

The chain couples TRBV5-1 to TRBJ2-2; the D is unclear. The CDR3 runs to 14 residues. The V end was cut by 0 bases, the J end by 3 bases, with 6 bases between. CDR1 and CDR2 (germline): SGHRS, YFSETQ. The CDR3 spells CASSLGRDTGELFF. CDR3 bases: TGCGCCAGCAGCTTGGGCCGGGACACCGGGGAGCTGTTTTTT.

This rearrangement joins TRBV6-5 to TRBJ1-5; TRBD1 might be the D (5 bases). Germline loops: CDR1 MNHEY, CDR2 SVGAGI. V was clipped by 7 bases and J by 5 bases, with 12 bases between them. There are 13 residues in the CDR3. This CDR3 reads CASKRRGDQPQHF. The CDR3 DNA reads TGTGCCAGCAAAAGGAGGGGAGATCAGCCCCAGCATTTT.

The chain joins TRBV4-2 to TRBJ2-7; 9 nucleotides align to TRBD2. V was pared by 0 bases and J by 4 bases, with 4 bases of the junction left unmatched. This CDR3 has 15 amino acids. Germline V CDR1 and CDR2: LGHNA, YNFKEQ. The CDR3 sequence: CASSQDSGRQYEQYF. CDR3 bases: TGTGCCAGCAGCCAAGATAGCGGGAGACAATACGAGCAGTACTTC.

This chain links TRBV4-2 with TRBJ1-2; D possibly corresponds to TRBD1 (6 bases). This CDR3 comprises 16 residues. Trimming stripped 0 bases from V and 4 bases from J, with 15 bases between. Germline V gene data show CDR1 as LGHNA and CDR2 as YNFKEQ. CDR3 DNA sequence: TGTGCCAGCAGCCAAGATATGTACAGGGCCGGCTATGGCTACACCTTC. Residues: CASSQDMYRAGYGYTF.

The J gene is TRBJ1-1, the V gene TRBV7-8; 9 nucleotides line up with TRBD1. This CDR3 has 14 residues. Germline V gene data show CDR1 as SGHVS and CDR2 as FQNEAQ. V shed 3 bases and J 2 bases; nucleotides not matched to a gene: 1. The CDR3 loop reads CASSLDRGNTEAFF. The CDR3 DNA follows: TGTGCCAGCAGCTTGGACAGGGGTAACACTGAAGCTTTCTTT.

This chain connects TRBV5-4 to TRBJ2-7; TRBD2 agrees at 11 bases. CDR1 SGHNT and CDR2 YYREEE come from the germline V gene (reference sequence). V shed 1 base and J 9 bases; nucleotides not matched to a gene: 3. CDR3 size: 13 residues. As DNA, the CDR3 is TGTGCCAGCAGCTTGATGGGACTAGCGGTGCAGTACTTC. Translation gives CASSLMGLAVQYF.

V usage is TRBV6-1 and J usage is TRBJ2-5; D perhaps matches TRBD2 (6 bases). This CDR3 comprises 16 residues. V was trimmed by 0 bases and J by 5 bases, leaving 16 bases between them. Germline V lookup: CDR1 MNHNS, CDR2 SASEGT. The CDR3 coding sequence is TGTGCCAGCAGTGAAGCGCTTCCTAGCGTGGGGGAGACCCAGTACTTC. Its protein product is CASSEALPSVGETQYF.

This clone occurred once. The chain employs TRBV23-1 and TRBJ2-3; TRBD2 matches at 7 bases. TRBV23-1 is identified as an open reading frame with a role that is uncertain. After removal of 3 bases from V and 6 bases from J, the junction contained 21 bases not matched to a gene. This CDR3 is 19 amino acids long. CDR3 bases: TGCGCCAGCAGTCACCCGCCGAAGCGGGATAAGTTAAGGATTGATACGCAGTATTTT. Residues: CASSHPPKRDKLRIDTQYF.

The chain links TRBV7-2 to TRBJ2-5; tentatively, D is TRBD1 (5 bases). The V gene lost 4 bases and the J gene lost 7 bases, with 19 bases spanning the gap. The germline V gene encodes CDR1 SGHTA and CDR2 FQGNSA. This CDR3 has 15 residues. CDR3 protein: CASSSRGGSPGTQYF. The CDR3 bases are TGTGCCAGCAGCTCTAGGGGCGGCTCCCCAGGGACCCAGTACTTC.

The gene calls are TRBV23-1 and TRBJ1-2; D unclear. TRBV23-1 is placed among ORFs of uncertain function. Trimming pared 1 base from V and 4 bases from J, leaving 16 bases between. The CDR3 runs 16 residues. The chain's CDR3 is CASSQWGGGRFYGYTF. The CDR3 DNA is TGCGCCAGCAGTCAATGGGGTGGAGGAAGGTTCTATGGCTACACCTTC.

The chain has TRBV27 and TRBJ1-1; a weak D match, TRBD1 (5 bases). The CDR3 spans 13 residues. V shed 6 bases and J shed 1 base, with 9 bases lying between them. CDR1 MNHEY and CDR2 SMNVEV come from the germline V gene (reference sequence). CDR3 sequence reads: CASSRTPNTEAFF. The CDR3 nucleotides are TGTGCCAGCAGCCGGACACCGAACACTGAAGCTTTCTTT.

The chain recombines TRBV6-5 with TRBJ2-3; tentatively, D is TRBD2 (6 bases). Trimming stripped 0 bases from V and 6 bases from J, with 13 bases between. This CDR3 has 15 residues. In germline, CDR1 is MNHEY, CDR2 SVGAGI. The CDR3 is CASSYSGGNWDTQYF. The CDR3 nucleotides read TGTGCCAGCAGTTACTCAGGCGGGAATTGGGATACGCAGTATTTT.

As concerns this clone: This CDR3 is also generated by other DNA sequences in the sample. The CDR3, as DNA: TGCGCCAGCAAAGGACTAGCGGGAGACAATGAGCAGTTCTTC. Amino acids: CASKGLAGDNEQFF. The V and J genes are TRBV5-1 and TRBJ2-1; 13 positions match TRBD2. CDR1 and CDR2 (germline): SGHRS, YFSETQ. J lost 5 bases, V lost 6 bases, and 2 bases had no gene match. This CDR3 has 14 amino acids.